This entry lists 29 T cell receptor beta chains sequenced from one sample in a study of T cell responses to AZD1222 COVID-19 vaccine. Method: immunoSEQ multiplex PCR; TCRdb's copy keeps in-frame clones and lacks some. This table holds about 160,000 clones, under 95% found once. The specimen was peripheral blood, collected 28 days after the second AZD1222 dose. The receptors here all came from an adult who received the AZD1222 COVID-19 vaccine.

V is TRBV7-8 and J is TRBJ1-3, with D possibly TRBD1 on 6 matching bases. The CDR3 is 17 amino acids. Germline V gene data show CDR1 as SGHVS and CDR2 as FQNEAQ. V gave up 1 base and J gave up 0 bases, with 13 bases separating them. CDR3 nucleotides: TGTGCCAGCAGCTTAGAATGGGCAGGGGACTCTGGAAACACCATATATTTT. Translated, it gives CASSLEWAGDSGNTIYF.

This sequence joins TRBV11-2 and TRBJ1-1, with unresolved D. V lost 5 bases, J lost 4 bases, and 23 bases lay in between. This CDR3 is built from 17 residues. In germline, CDR1 is SGHAT, CDR2 FQNNGV. The CDR3 loop reads CASSQNSWLREPTEAFF. The CDR3 DNA follows: TGTGCCAGCAGCCAAAATTCTTGGCTGAGGGAGCCCACTGAAGCTTTCTTT.

This chain connects TRBV19 to TRBJ1-5; D may be TRBD1 (5 bases). The CDR3 consists of 13 residues. Per germline, CDR1 LNHDA and CDR2 SQIVND (reference sequence). The ends were cut back, 5 bases at V and 6 bases at J, with 11 bases in the middle. CDR3 bases: TGTGCCAGTAGTTGGAGGGGTGGTCAGCCCCAGCATTTT. This translates into CASSWRGGQPQHF.

The V gene is TRBV11-2, the J gene TRBJ2-5, with D perhaps TRBD1 (5 bases). The CDR3 length is 15 residues. V was pared by 3 bases and J by 3 bases, with 14 bases between. Germline V gives CDR1 SGHAT, CDR2 FQNNGV. Here the CDR3 reads CASSFNQGGKETQYF. In DNA form, the CDR3 reads TGTGCCAGCAGCTTTAATCAGGGCGGTAAAGAGACCCAGTACTTC.

The V and J genes are TRBV9 and TRBJ1-2, with TRBD1 matching over 7 bases. CDR1 is SGDLS, CDR2 YYNGEE, per germline. The CDR3 totals 13 residues. Trimming took 4 bases from V and 4 from J; bases not matched to a gene: 4. For the CDR3, the DNA is TGTGCCAGCAGCCCGGGACAGCCCTATGGCTACACCTTC. Its translation is CASSPGQPYGYTF.

The chain carries TRBV6-4 and TRBJ2-2; 7 bases are a match to TRBD2. J was trimmed by 1 base and V by 6 bases; bases with no gene match: 5. The CDR3 contains 15 residues. The germline CDR1 and CDR2 sequences are MRHNA and SNTAGT. The CDR3 loop is CASSRSGENTGELFF. DNA of the CDR3: TGTGCCAGCAGCCGCAGCGGGGAGAACACCGGGGAGCTGTTTTTT.

V gene TRBV3-1 (or the pseudogene TRBV3-2) combines with J gene TRBJ2-1; the match to TRBD2 covers 7 bases. Germline loops: CDR1 LGHDT, CDR2 YNNKEL (reference sequence). The CDR3 contains 15 residues. J was trimmed by 2 bases and V by 1 base; bases with no gene match: 2. CDR3 nucleotide sequence: TGTGCCAGCAGCCAAGCCGGGACTACCTACAATGAGCAGTTCTTC. It translates to CASSQAGTTYNEQFF.

The V gene is TRBV6-5, the J gene TRBJ1-4; 10 positions agree with TRBD1. The germline V gene encodes CDR1 MNHEY and CDR2 SVGAGI. This CDR3 is 16 amino acids long. With 2 bases clipped from V and 4 bases from J, the junction kept 4 bases outside the gene matches. CDR3 region: CASSYGDRGFNEKLFF. The DNA of the CDR3 is TGTGCCAGCAGTTACGGGGACAGGGGCTTTAATGAAAAACTGTTTTTT.

A single count supports this clone. This sequence joins TRBV5-4 and TRBJ1-1, with 7 bases matching TRBD1. After removal of 6 bases from V and 5 bases from J, the junction contained 13 bases not matched to a gene. From germline, CDR1 is SGHNT and CDR2 YYREEE (reference sequence). The CDR3 is made up of 15 amino acids. DNA for the CDR3: TGTGCCAGCACCACGTACGGGGGCAGGGGGACTGAAGCTTTCTTT. It encodes CASTTYGGRGTEAFF.

A single count supports this clone. The chain links TRBV28 to TRBJ1-1; D is unclear. The CDR3 runs 14 residues. Germline V gene data show CDR1 as MDHEN and CDR2 as SYDVKM. Trimming left V 3 bases short and J 1 base short, with 9 bases between. CDR3 sequence (DNA): TGTGCCAGCAGTTTCTTCGCAGCGAACACTGAAGCTTTCTTT. Translation: CASSFFAANTEAFF. The full variable domain, in which reference TRBV28 and TRBJ1-1 provide the parts outside the CDR3, is DVKVTQSSRYLVKRTGEKVFLECVQDMDHENMFWYRQDPGLGLRLIYFSYDVKMKEKGDIPEGYSVSREKKERFSLILESASTNQTSMYLCASSFFAANTEAFFGQGTRLTVV.

The rearrangement joins TRBV2 to TRBJ1-4; possibly TRBD1 for D (5 bases). Germline-derived CDR1 and CDR2 are SNHLY and FYNNEI. V lost 2 bases, J lost 3 bases, and 7 bases lay in between. The CDR3 is made up of 14 amino acids. CDR3 loop: CASSELGANEKLFF. The CDR3 DNA reads TGTGCCAGCAGTGAACTGGGGGCTAATGAAAAACTGTTTTTT. The variable domain in full, completed from reference TRBV2 and TRBJ1-4, reads EPEVTQTPSHQVTQMGQEVILRCVPISNHLYFYWYRQILGQKVEFLVSFYNNEISEKSEIFDDQFSVERPDGSNFTLKIRSTKLEDSAMYFCASSELGANEKLFFGSGTQLSVL.

The chain carries TRBV5-4 and TRBJ2-5; 7 nucleotides agree with TRBD1. The CDR3 has 15 residues. J gave up 3 bases and V 4 bases, and 9 bases lay outside the gene matches. Looked up from germline, CDR1 is SGHNT and CDR2 is YYREEE (reference sequence). The CDR3 DNA is TGTGCCAGCAGCACCGGGACAGTCCTGGAAGAGACCCAGTACTTC. Amino acid sequence: CASSTGTVLEETQYF.

This clone was detected a few times. The V call is TRBV11-3, the J call TRBJ2-7; 8 positions match TRBD1. Unmatched junction bases numbered 4, after V lost 4 bases and J lost 2 bases. The germline V gene has CDR1 SGHNT and CDR2 YENEEA. The CDR3 runs to 14 residues. CDR3 nucleotides: TGTGCCAGCAGCTACCGGGACAGGCCCTACGAGCAGTACTTC. As protein: CASSYRDRPYEQYF. Complete variable domain (other parts from reference TRBV11-3 and TRBJ2-7): EAGVVQSPRYKIIEKKQPVAFWCNPISGHNTLYWYLQNLGQGPELLIRYENEEAVDDSQLPKDRFSAERLKGVDSTLKIQPAELGDSAVYLCASSYRDRPYEQYFGPGTRLTVT.

The chain has TRBV5-1 and TRBJ2-3; D tentatively reads TRBD1 or TRBD2 (5 bases each). CDR3 length equals 15 residues. Germline CDR1 reads SGHRS; CDR2 reads YFSETQ. V dropped 6 bases and J dropped 2 bases, with 16 bases sitting between them. CDR3 in amino acids: CASTGTPKYTDTQYF. Written as DNA, the CDR3 is TGCGCCAGCACGGGGACCCCGAAATACACAGATACGCAGTATTTT. Supplemented by reference TRBV5-1 and TRBJ2-3, the full variable domain reads KAGVTQTPRYLIKTRGQQVTLSCSPISGHRSVSWYQQTPGQGLQFLFEYFSETQRNKGNFPGRFSGRQFSNSRSEMNVSTLELGDSALYLCASTGTPKYTDTQYFGPGTRLTVL.

V usage is TRBV14 and J usage is TRBJ1-2; a weak D match, TRBD1 (6 bases). Looked up from germline, CDR1 is SGHDN and CDR2 is FVKESK. The V gene lost 0 bases and the J gene lost 8 bases, with 10 bases spanning the gap. CDR3 length: 13 amino acids. CDR3 region: CASSQDIQGGYTF. The CDR3 DNA reads TGTGCCAGCAGCCAAGATATACAGGGAGGCTACACCTTC.

In this sample, this clone turned up once. The rearrangement uses TRBV10-3 and TRBJ2-1; 7 bases fit TRBD2. CDR1 and CDR2 (germline): ENHRY, SYGVKD. Unmatched junction bases numbered 10, after V lost 1 base and J lost 4 bases. The length of the CDR3 is 17 residues. This chain's CDR3 is CAISEWEGSNLYNEQFF. CDR3 bases: TGTGCCATCAGTGAGTGGGAGGGGTCGAACCTTTACAATGAGCAGTTCTTC.

The V and J genes are TRBV7-9 and TRBJ1-2; D not certain. The CDR3 is 13 amino acids. The germline V gene encodes CDR1 SEHNR and CDR2 FQNEAQ (reference sequence). V was trimmed by 1 base and J by 0 bases, leaving 3 bases between them. In DNA form, the CDR3 reads TGTGCCAGCAGCTTAGGAGCTAACTATGGCTACACCTTC. Residues: CASSLGANYGYTF.

The J gene is TRBJ2-6, the V gene TRBV27; TRBD1 might be the D (5 bases). Germline lookup yields CDR1 MNHEY and CDR2 SMNVEV (reference sequence). The CDR3 totals 13 residues. V gave up 6 bases and J gave up 4 bases, with 7 bases separating them. The CDR3 DNA reads as TGTGCCAGCAGACCAGGGGGGGCCAACGTCCTGACTTTC. Translation: CASRPGGANVLTF.

This chain uses TRBV6-2 or TRBV6-3 with TRBJ1-1; D is unresolved. The V end lost 2 bases, the J end lost 11 bases, and 27 bases lay between the germline ends. Per the germline V gene, CDR1 is MNHEY and CDR2 is SVGEGT. The CDR3 runs 17 residues. CDR3 in amino acids: CASSYRELDPIPLGAFF. CDR3 DNA: TGTGCCAGCAGTTACAGGGAGTTGGACCCGATCCCCCTGGGGGCTTTCTTT.

The genes are TRBV27 and TRBJ2-5; perhaps TRBD1 as D (5 bases). V lost 3 bases and J lost 2, with 7 bases in between. This CDR3 is built from 13 residues. Per germline, CDR1 MNHEY and CDR2 SMNVEV (reference sequence). CDR3 nucleotides: TGTGCCAGCAGTTTGGGGCTTCAAGAGACCCAGTACTTC. Encoded protein: CASSLGLQETQYF.

The V gene is TRBV18, the J gene TRBJ1-2; D unresolved. Looked up from germline, CDR1 is KGHSH and CDR2 is LQKENI. This CDR3 spans 16 amino acids. Deletions cut 2 bases from V and 4 bases from J, with 17 bases between. The CDR3 nucleotides read TGTGCCAGCTCACCAATGGATTTGCCGGAGGTCTATGGCTACACCTTC. Amino acids: CASSPMDLPEVYGYTF.

The chain carries TRBV6-5 and TRBJ2-1; TRBD2 matches 9 bases. The V gene end was trimmed by 6 bases and the J gene end by 6 bases; junction bases not matched to a gene: 9. From germline, CDR1 is MNHEY and CDR2 SVGAGI. This CDR3 is built from 15 residues. In nucleotides, the CDR3 is TGTGCCAGCAGACCCCTAGCGGGGATAAGCAATGAGCAGTTCTTC. This sequence encodes CASRPLAGISNEQFF.

The rearrangement links TRBV19 to TRBJ2-7; 8 positions match TRBD1. CDR3 length: 14 residues. The germline gives CDR1 LNHDA, CDR2 SQIVND (reference sequence). Losses at the gene ends were 5 bases for V and 4 bases for J; bases not matched to a gene: 7. The CDR3 is CASSPGTGTYEQYF. The CDR3 region has the DNA TGTGCCAGTAGTCCGGGGACAGGTACTTACGAGCAGTACTTC.

This chain uses TRBV9 with TRBJ1-1, with 8 bases lining up with TRBD1. This CDR3 is 15 amino acids long. Germline CDR1 is SGDLS and CDR2 is YYNGEE. V was pared by 0 bases and J by 0 bases, with 1 base of the junction left unmatched. The CDR3 sequence is CASSVVDRVNTEAFF. DNA of the CDR3: TGTGCCAGCAGCGTAGTGGACAGGGTGAACACTGAAGCTTTCTTT.

V usage is TRBV18 and J usage is TRBJ2-2; D is possibly TRBD1 or TRBD2 (5 bases each). This CDR3 is built from 18 residues. Germline V gene sequence: CDR1 KGHSH, CDR2 LQKENI. With 4 bases removed from V and 1 base from J, the gap between germline ends came to 19 bases. CDR3 in amino acids: CASSHYMPRDGNTGELFF. The CDR3 nucleotides are TGTGCCAGCTCACATTATATGCCCCGGGACGGGAACACCGGGGAGCTGTTTTTT.

The rearrangement links TRBV20-1 to TRBJ1-1; D is ambiguous. V was clipped by 5 bases and J by 3 bases, with 7 bases between them. Germline V gives CDR1 DFQATT, CDR2 SNEGSKA (reference sequence). This CDR3 region has 11 residues. CDR3 sequence: CSAWGYTEAFF. DNA of the CDR3: TGCAGTGCTTGGGGTTACACTGAAGCTTTCTTT.

This clone was detected only once. J is TRBJ2-7 and V is TRBV5-6, with a tentative D call TRBD1 (5 bases). The V gene's germline CDR1 is SGHDT and CDR2 YYEEEE. This CDR3 has 15 residues. Trimming took off 2 bases at V and 5 bases at J, with 17 bases between the two ends. The CDR3 sequence is CASSFFDSRNHEQYF. CDR3 in DNA: TGTGCCAGCAGCTTTTTCGACAGCCGTAACCACGAGCAGTACTTC.

DNA of the CDR3: TGCGCCAGCAGCCAAGAGACTATTAACAGGCCTTCAGCTTTCTTT. Its translation: CASSQETINRPSAFF. V gene TRBV4-1 combines with J gene TRBJ1-1; D may be TRBD1 (5 bases). The CDR3 has 15 amino acids. In germline, CDR1 is MGHRA, CDR2 YSYEKL. Trimming pared 0 bases from V and 10 bases from J, leaving 18 bases between.

The CDR3, as DNA: TGTGCCAGCAGCGATAGACAGGGAGAGCAGTACTTC. Its translation is CASSDRQGEQYF. The rearrangement uses TRBV11-2 and TRBJ2-7; 7 bases match TRBD1. Germline-derived CDR1 and CDR2 are SGHAT and FQNNGV. V trimming: 5 bases; J trimming: 7 bases; junction bases outside the gene matches: 5. This CDR3 region has 12 residues. Looking up the rest from reference TRBV11-2 and TRBJ2-7 gives the full variable domain: EAGVAQSPRYKIIEKRQSVAFWCNPISGHATLYWYQQILGQGPKLLIQFQNNGVVDDSQLPKDRFSAERLKGVDSTLKIQPAKLEDSAVYLCASSDRQGEQYFGPGTRLTVT.